The sequence of this TCR beta chain was determined in a study of shared clonotypes between healthy human individuals. General study findings and limits: Non-shared clonotypes had lower generation probabilities than clonotypes shared by all four sorted-subset donors. The sharing of around 5% of naive CD4 clonotypes was seen across a handful of donors. The study generally estimated greater richness for naive than memory subsets.

Regarding this clone: Its matching antigen is unknown.

V shed 3 bases and J 5 bases; nucleotides not matched to a gene: 9. This CDR3 has 15 residues. Germline V gives CDR1 MDHEN, CDR2 SYDVKM. A deep-level run was used for the assay. Sequencing was performed with immunoSEQ multiplex PCR; in TCRdb, only in-frame clones are kept and a portion is missing. The table records some 1,400,000 clones, around 95% of them present only once. The rearrangement joins TRBV28 to TRBJ1-2; 7 bases are a match to TRBD1. Sample: naive CD4+ T cells sorted from blood. Subset here: CD45RA+ positively selected. The receptor was isolated from a man aged 25-45 years in good health. The CDR3 loop is CASSFTPQTGYGYTF. The CDR3 nucleotides are TGTGCCAGCAGTTTCACCCCTCAGACAGGGTATGGCTACACCTTC.